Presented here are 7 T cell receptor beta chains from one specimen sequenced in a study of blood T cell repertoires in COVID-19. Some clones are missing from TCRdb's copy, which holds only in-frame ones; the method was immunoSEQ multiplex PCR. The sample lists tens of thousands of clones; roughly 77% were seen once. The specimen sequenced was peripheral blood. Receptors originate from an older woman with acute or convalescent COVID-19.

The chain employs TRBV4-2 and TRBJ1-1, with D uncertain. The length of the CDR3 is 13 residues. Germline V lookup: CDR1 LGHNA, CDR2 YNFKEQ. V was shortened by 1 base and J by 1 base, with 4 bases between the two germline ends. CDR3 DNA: TGTGCCAGCAGCCAAGCACAGAACACTGAAGCTTTCTTT. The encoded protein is CASSQAQNTEAFF.

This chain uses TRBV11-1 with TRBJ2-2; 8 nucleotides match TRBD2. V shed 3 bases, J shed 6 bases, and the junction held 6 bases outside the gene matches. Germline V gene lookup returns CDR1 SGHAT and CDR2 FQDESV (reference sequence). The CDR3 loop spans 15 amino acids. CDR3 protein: CASSFGGLGAGELFF. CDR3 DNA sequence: TGTGCCAGCAGCTTTGGGGGACTAGGCGCCGGGGAGCTGTTTTTT.

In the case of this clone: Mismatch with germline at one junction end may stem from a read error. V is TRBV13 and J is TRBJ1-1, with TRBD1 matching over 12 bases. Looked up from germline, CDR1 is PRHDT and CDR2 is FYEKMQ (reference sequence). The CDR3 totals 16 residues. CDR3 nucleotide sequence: TGTGCCAGCACCTTACGGGACAGGGGGCGCGAAACTGAAGCTTTCTTT. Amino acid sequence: CASTLRDRGRETEAFF.

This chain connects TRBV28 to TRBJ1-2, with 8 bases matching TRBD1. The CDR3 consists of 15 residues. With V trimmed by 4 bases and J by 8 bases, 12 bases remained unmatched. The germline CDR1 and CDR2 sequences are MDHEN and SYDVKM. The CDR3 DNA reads TGTGCCAGCAGTTCCGGACCGGGACAGGTGGTGGGCTACACCTTC. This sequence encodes CASSSGPGQVVGYTF.

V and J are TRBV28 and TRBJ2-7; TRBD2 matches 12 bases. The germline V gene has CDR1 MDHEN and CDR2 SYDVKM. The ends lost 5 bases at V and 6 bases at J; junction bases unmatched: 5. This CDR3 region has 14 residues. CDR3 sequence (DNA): TGTGCCAGCAGTCGGACTAGCGGGAAGGTCGAGCAGTACTTC. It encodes CASSRTSGKVEQYF.

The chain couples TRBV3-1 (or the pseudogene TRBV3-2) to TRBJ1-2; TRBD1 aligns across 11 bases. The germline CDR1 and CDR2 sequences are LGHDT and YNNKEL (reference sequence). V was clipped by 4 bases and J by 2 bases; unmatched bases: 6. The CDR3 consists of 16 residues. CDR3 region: CASSPTGTGGNYGYTF. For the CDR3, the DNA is TGTGCCAGCAGCCCTACGGGGACAGGGGGGAACTATGGCTACACCTTC.

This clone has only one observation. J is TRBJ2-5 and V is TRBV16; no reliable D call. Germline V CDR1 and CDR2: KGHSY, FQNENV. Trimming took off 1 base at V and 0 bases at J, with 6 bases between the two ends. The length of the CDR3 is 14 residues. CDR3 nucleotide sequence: TGTGCCAGCAGCCAATTAACAGACCAAGAGACCCAGTACTTC. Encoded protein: CASSQLTDQETQYF.